This is a list of T cell receptor beta chains from one sample in a study of a mutant IDH1 vaccine in newly diagnosed glioma. The antigens of these receptors remain unknown. Libraries were prepared by immunoSEQ multiplex PCR; TCRdb keeps only in-frame clonotypes and omits some of them. The sample consists of just under 80,000 clones, around 90% of them appearing once. The input for sequencing was PBMCs, taken from a glioma patient whose treatment included an IDH1 peptide vaccine. These receptors were collected from a woman aged 50 to 60 with glioma. Both conserved end residues are part of each CDR3. The order of the fields is V gene, clone size, J gene, D gene, CDR3 DNA, CDR3 protein. The D gene is left open where the match is weak. The size field is filled for only some rows; it gives once, few, many or a size class.

v_gene: TRBV11-3; abundance: .; j_gene: TRBJ2-3; d_gene: .; CDR3nt: TGTGCCAGCAGCCTCCTCGGCGGGGAAGATACGCAGTATTTT; CDR3aa: CASSLLGGEDTQYF
v_gene: TRBV4-1; abundance: .; j_gene: TRBJ2-3; d_gene: .; CDR3nt: TGCGCCAGCAGAGGGTTTCCTAGCAGAGATACGCAGTATTTT; CDR3aa: CASRGFPSRDTQYF
v_gene: TRBV5-1; abundance: .; j_gene: TRBJ2-7; d_gene: .; CDR3nt: TGCGCCAGCAGCCAAAGCTCCTACGAGCAGTACTTC; CDR3aa: CASSQSSYEQYF
v_gene: TRBV9; abundance: .; j_gene: TRBJ2-7; d_gene: .; CDR3nt: TGTGCCAGCAGCCACAGGATAGGGGCCAGGGAGACCTACGAGCAGTACTTC; CDR3aa: CASSHRIGARETYEQYF
v_gene: TRBV5-5; abundance: once; j_gene: TRBJ2-7; d_gene: .; CDR3nt: TGTGCCAGCAGCTTGGGGACCGGGGCGAGGGAGCAGTACTTC; CDR3aa: CASSLGTGAREQYF
v_gene: TRBV9; abundance: .; j_gene: TRBJ1-5; d_gene: .; CDR3nt: TGTGCCAGCAGCGATGGCAATCAGCCCCAGCATTTT; CDR3aa: CASSDGNQPQHF
v_gene: TRBV4-1; abundance: .; j_gene: TRBJ2-7; d_gene: TRBD1; CDR3nt: TGCGCCAGCAGCCAACAACAGGGGGCGCGCGACGAGCAGTACTTC; CDR3aa: CASSQQQGARDEQYF
v_gene: TRBV7-9; abundance: .; j_gene: TRBJ1-1; d_gene: .; CDR3nt: TGTGCCAGCAGCTTACATGGAGGGAACACTGAAGCTTTCTTT; CDR3aa: CASSLHGGNTEAFF
v_gene: TRBV2; abundance: once; j_gene: TRBJ2-3; d_gene: TRBD1; CDR3nt: TGTGCCAGCAGTCCAACACCGGGACAGGGCACAGATACGCAGTATTTT; CDR3aa: CASSPTPGQGTDTQYF
v_gene: TRBV7-9; abundance: once; j_gene: TRBJ2-7; d_gene: .; CDR3nt: TGTGCCAGCAGCTTAGTCCCCTACGAGCAGTACTTC; CDR3aa: CASSLVPYEQYF
v_gene: TRBV5-6; abundance: .; j_gene: TRBJ2-2; d_gene: TRBD2; CDR3nt: TGTGCCAGCAGCTGGGATGGGCGGGAGACCACCGGGGAGCTGTTTTTT; CDR3aa: CASSWDGRETTGELFF
v_gene: TRBV23-1; abundance: .; j_gene: TRBJ2-7; d_gene: .; CDR3nt: TGCGCCAGCACTCCGCCCCGTGACAGGCCCTACGAGCAGTACTTC; CDR3aa: CASTPPRDRPYEQYF
v_gene: TRBV5-6; abundance: .; j_gene: TRBJ2-3; d_gene: .; CDR3nt: TGTGCCAGCAGCCAAGACAGCACAGGTACGCAGTATTTT; CDR3aa: CASSQDSTGTQYF
v_gene: TRBV5-1; abundance: .; j_gene: TRBJ1-6; d_gene: TRBD1; CDR3nt: TGCGCCAGCAGCTTACAGGGGTCACCCCTCCACTTT; CDR3aa: CASSLQGSPLHF
v_gene: TRBV4-1; abundance: .; j_gene: TRBJ2-7; d_gene: TRBD2; CDR3nt: TGCGCCAGCAGACCCTTTCTAGGCAGCGGGAGGTACGAGCAGTACTTC; CDR3aa: CASRPFLGSGRYEQYF
v_gene: TRBV7-9; abundance: .; j_gene: TRBJ2-1; d_gene: .; CDR3nt: TGTGCCAGCAGCGTATTGGTTGTCTACAATGAGCAGTTCTTC; CDR3aa: CASSVLVVYNEQFF
v_gene: TRBV5-1; abundance: .; j_gene: TRBJ1-3; d_gene: TRBD1; CDR3nt: TGCGCCAGCAGCTTGGGGACAGGGTTCTCTGGAAACACCATATATTTT; CDR3aa: CASSLGTGFSGNTIYF
v_gene: TRBV6-1; abundance: once; j_gene: TRBJ2-7; d_gene: .; CDR3nt: TGTGCCAGCAGTGAGGGTACCTACGAGCAGTACTTC; CDR3aa: CASSEGTYEQYF
v_gene: TRBV18; abundance: .; j_gene: TRBJ1-6; d_gene: TRBD1; CDR3nt: TGTGCCAGCTCACCACCGGCACAGGGGTCTTCACCCCTCCACTTT; CDR3aa: CASSPPAQGSSPLHF
v_gene: TRBV5-6; abundance: .; j_gene: TRBJ2-7; d_gene: .; CDR3nt: TGTGCCAGCAGCAGAAGGGAAAGCGAGCAGTACTTC; CDR3aa: CASSRRESEQYF
v_gene: TRBV15; abundance: .; j_gene: TRBJ2-7; d_gene: .; CDR3nt: TGTGCCACCAGCACAGGGGTATTCGACGAGCAGTACTTC; CDR3aa: CATSTGVFDEQYF
v_gene: TRBV4-1; abundance: .; j_gene: TRBJ2-4; d_gene: TRBD2; CDR3nt: TGCGCCAGCAGCCAAGAACTAGCGGGTTACAAAAACATTCAGTACTTC; CDR3aa: CASSQELAGYKNIQYF
v_gene: TRBV28; abundance: .; j_gene: TRBJ2-3; d_gene: .; CDR3nt: TGTGCCAGCAGCTCTGGGGCAGATACGCAGTATTTT; CDR3aa: CASSSGADTQYF
v_gene: TRBV6-1; abundance: .; j_gene: TRBJ2-3; d_gene: .; CDR3nt: TGTGCCAGCAGTGGAGGCCAACCCAGCACAGATACGCAGTATTTT; CDR3aa: CASSGGQPSTDTQYF
v_gene: TRBV27; abundance: .; j_gene: TRBJ2-5; d_gene: TRBD1; CDR3nt: TGTGCCAGCAGACGACAGGGCCAAGAGACCCAGTACTTC; CDR3aa: CASRRQGQETQYF